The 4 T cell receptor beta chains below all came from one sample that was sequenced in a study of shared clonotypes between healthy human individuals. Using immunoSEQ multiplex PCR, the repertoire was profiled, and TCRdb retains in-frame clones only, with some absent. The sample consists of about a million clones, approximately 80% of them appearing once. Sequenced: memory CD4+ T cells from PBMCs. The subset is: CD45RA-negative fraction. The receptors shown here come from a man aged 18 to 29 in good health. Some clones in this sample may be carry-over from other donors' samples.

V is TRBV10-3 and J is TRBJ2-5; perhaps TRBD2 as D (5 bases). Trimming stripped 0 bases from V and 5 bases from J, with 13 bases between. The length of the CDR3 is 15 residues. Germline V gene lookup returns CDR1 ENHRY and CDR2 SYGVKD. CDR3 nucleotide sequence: TGTGCCATCAGTGAGTCGGACTTTCCCGGGGAGACCCAGTACTTC. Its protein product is CAISESDFPGETQYF.

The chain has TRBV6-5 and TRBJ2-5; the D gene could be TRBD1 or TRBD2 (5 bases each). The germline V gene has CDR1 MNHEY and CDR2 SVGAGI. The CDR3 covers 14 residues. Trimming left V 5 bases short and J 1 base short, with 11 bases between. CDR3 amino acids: CASSTGALQETQYF. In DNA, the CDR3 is TGTGCCAGCAGTACCGGGGCCCTCCAAGAGACCCAGTACTTC.

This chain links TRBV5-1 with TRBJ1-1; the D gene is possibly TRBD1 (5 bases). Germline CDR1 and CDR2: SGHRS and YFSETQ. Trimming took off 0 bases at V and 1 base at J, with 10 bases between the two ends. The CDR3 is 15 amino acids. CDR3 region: CASSLESGRNTEAFF. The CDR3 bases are TGCGCCAGCAGCTTGGAGTCAGGGAGGAACACTGAAGCTTTCTTT.

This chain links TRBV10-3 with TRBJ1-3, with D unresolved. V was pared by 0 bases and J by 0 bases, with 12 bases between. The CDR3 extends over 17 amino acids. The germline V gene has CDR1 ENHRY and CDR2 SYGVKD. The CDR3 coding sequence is TGTGCCATCAGTGAGTCGGGTCCGAGAAACTCTGGAAACACCATATATTTT. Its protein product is CAISESGPRNSGNTIYF.